The present entry profiles one T cell receptor beta chain with its context. The record originates from a study of blood T cell repertoires in COVID-19. Source study methods: Reference gene primers were amplified, and this amplification served to estimate nucleated cell counts. Clones were read by immunoSEQ multiplex PCR, and TCRdb kept only the in-frame ones, dropping some. V and J calls plus clone size are reproduced from that table; the DNA served to infer D and trimming. The sample shows approximately 100,000 clones, 92% of them seen only once. The V end lost 2 bases, the J end lost 8 bases, and 16 bases lay between the germline ends. Germline assignment: CDR1 WSHSY and CDR2 SAAADI. The CDR3 length is 15 residues.

This sequence joins TRBV10-2 and TRBJ2-1, with a tentative D call TRBD2 (5 bases). Sequencing was carried out using peripheral blood. This TCR was recovered from an older man with acute or convalescent COVID-19. For the CDR3, the DNA is TGCGCCAGCAGTGAGAGAACGGGGTCGTGGTATGAGCAGTTCTTC. It translates to CASSERTGSWYEQFF.